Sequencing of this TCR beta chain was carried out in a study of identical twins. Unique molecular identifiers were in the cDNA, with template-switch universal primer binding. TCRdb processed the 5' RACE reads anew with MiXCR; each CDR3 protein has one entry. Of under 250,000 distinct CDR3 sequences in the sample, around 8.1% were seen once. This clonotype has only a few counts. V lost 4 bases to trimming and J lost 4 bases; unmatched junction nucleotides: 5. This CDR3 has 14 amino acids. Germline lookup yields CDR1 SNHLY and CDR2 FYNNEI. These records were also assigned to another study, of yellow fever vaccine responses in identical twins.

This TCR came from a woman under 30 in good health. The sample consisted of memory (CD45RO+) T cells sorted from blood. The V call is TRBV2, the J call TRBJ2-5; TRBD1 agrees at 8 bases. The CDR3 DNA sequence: TGTGCCAGCAGTGCCAGGGACAGGTTAGAGACCCAGTACTTC. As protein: CASSARDRLETQYF.